One and the same sample provided the 16 T cell receptor beta chains below, sequenced in a study of PD-1 blockade in classical Hodgkin lymphoma. Patients all relapsed after autologous stem cell transplantation, and there was variation in brentuximab vedotin exposure. Sequenced by immunoSEQ multiplex PCR; TCRdb stores in-frame clones only, minus some. This sample has about 110,000 clones, with about 88% found just once. The sequenced sample was peripheral blood mononuclear cells (PBMCs), obtained before the second cycle of nivolumab. The receptors come from a human donor with classical Hodgkin lymphoma.

V is TRBV19 and J is TRBJ1-2; D possibly corresponds to TRBD1 (6 bases). The V gene's germline CDR1 is LNHDA and CDR2 SQIVND (reference sequence). V was shortened by 11 bases and J by 1 base, with 14 bases between the two germline ends. There are 13 residues in the CDR3. Here the CDR3 reads CAGDGQINYGYTF. The CDR3 nucleotides are TGTGCCGGGGACGGACAGATTAACTATGGCTACACCTTC.

The gene calls are TRBV6-5 and TRBJ2-1; unclear D gene. V shed 0 bases and J shed 13 bases, with 10 bases lying between them. This CDR3 contains 12 residues. The germline CDR1 and CDR2 sequences are MNHEY and SVGAGI. Here the CDR3 DNA reads TGTGCCAGCAGTTACTCGTCCAGCGTCCAGTTCTTC. It yields the protein CASSYSSSVQFF.

V gene TRBV21-1 combines with J gene TRBJ1-1; the listed D gene, TRBD1, was not tested against the DNA. TRBV21-1 is described as a pseudogene. The CDR3 runs to 13 residues. The CDR3 DNA reads TGTGCCAGCAGCAACTGGACAGCCCCTGAAGCTTTCTTT. Amino acids: CASSNWTAPEAFF.

The genes are TRBV7-9 and TRBJ1-2, with 8 bases fitting TRBD1. V lost 4 bases and J lost 7; bases outside the gene matches: 5. Germline V CDR1 and CDR2: SEHNR, FQNEAQ (reference sequence). The CDR3 length is 13 residues. The CDR3 DNA is TGTGCCAGCAGCTACAGGACAGGGTCTGGCTACACCTTC. Its translation: CASSYRTGSGYTF.

The rearrangement links TRBV7-6 to TRBJ1-1; a possible D gene is TRBD1 (6 bases). CDR1 SGHVS and CDR2 FNYEAQ come from the germline V gene. V shed 10 bases and J shed 8 bases, with 17 bases lying between them. The CDR3 spans 12 residues. This CDR3 is CATPLDSLEAFF. CDR3 nucleotide sequence: TGTGCCACCCCGTTGGACAGTTTAGAAGCTTTCTTT.

The gene calls are TRBV2 and TRBJ2-2, with 7 bases fitting TRBD2. The CDR3 contains 15 residues. V lost 6 bases and J lost 6; bases outside the gene matches: 10. Germline loops: CDR1 SNHLY, CDR2 FYNNEI. In DNA, the CDR3 is TGTGCCAGCAGGGGGGGGACTCCCAAGGCCGGGGAGCTGTTTTTT. Residues: CASRGGTPKAGELFF.

As regards this clone: The same CDR3 can be traced to other DNA sequences in this sample. V gene TRBV5-1 combines with J gene TRBJ1-3; D remains ambiguous. The V gene's germline CDR1 is SGHRS and CDR2 YFSETQ. This CDR3 is built from 14 residues. V was trimmed by 0 bases and J by 0 bases, leaving 4 bases between them. CDR3 bases: TGCGCCAGCAGCTTGGAGGGCTCTGGAAACACCATATATTTT. It translates to CASSLEGSGNTIYF. Full variable domain (outside the CDR3, taken from reference TRBV5-1 and TRBJ1-3): KAGVTQTPRYLIKTRGQQVTLSCSPISGHRSVSWYQQTPGQGLQFLFEYFSETQRNKGNFPGRFSGRQFSNSRSEMNVSTLELGDSALYLCASSLEGSGNTIYFGEGSWLTVV.

The chain has TRBV25-1 and TRBJ1-1; the D gene is possibly TRBD1 (5 bases). The CDR3 has 14 residues. V gave up 6 bases and J gave up 8 bases, with 19 bases separating them. CDR1 is MGHDK, CDR2 SYGVNS, per germline. CDR3 DNA sequence: TGTGCCAGCAGCGCTCCAGGGATATTTGCCGAAGCTTTCTTT. This translates into CASSAPGIFAEAFF. The full variable domain, completed using reference TRBV25-1 and TRBJ1-1, is EADIYQTPRYLVIGTGKKITLECSQTMGHDKMYWYQQDPGMELHLIHYSYGVNSTEKGDLSSESTVSRIRTEHFPLTLESARPSHTSQYLCASSAPGIFAEAFFGQGTRLTVV.

The chain combines TRBV11-2 with TRBJ2-7, with 9 bases matching TRBD1. This CDR3 spans 15 amino acids. Per germline, CDR1 SGHAT and CDR2 FQNNGV. Unmatched junction bases numbered 8, after V lost 3 bases and J lost 5 bases. CDR3 in amino acids: CASSLGTGLWDEQYF. The CDR3 bases are TGTGCCAGCAGCTTGGGGACAGGGCTCTGGGACGAGCAGTACTTC.

The CDR3 is CASGNSIGGVQETQYF. The CDR3, as DNA: TGTGCCAGCGGGAATTCGATAGGGGGGGTCCAAGAGACCCAGTACTTC. V gene TRBV7-2 combines with J gene TRBJ2-5, with a tentative D call TRBD2 (7 bases). Trimming shortened V by 8 bases and J by 1 base, and 20 bases separated the two germline ends. Germline V lookup: CDR1 SGHTA, CDR2 FQGNSA. The CDR3 length is 16 residues.

The chain is built from TRBV19 and TRBJ2-7; D is possibly TRBD1 (5 bases). Between the trimmed V and J ends, which lost 5 bases and 1 base, there was a span of 15 bases. The CDR3 consists of 15 residues. Germline CDR1 and CDR2: LNHDA and SQIVND (reference sequence). This CDR3 reads CASSSDSHPSYEQYF. DNA for the CDR3: TGTGCCAGTAGTTCTGACAGCCATCCGTCCTACGAGCAGTACTTC.

This clone has a single count. V is TRBV25-1 and J is TRBJ2-3, with unresolved D. Germline V gives CDR1 MGHDK, CDR2 SYGVNS. This CDR3 spans 14 amino acids. V shed 1 base and J shed 2 bases, with 7 bases lying between them. CDR3 region: CASSESLNTDTQYF. In DNA, the CDR3 is TGTGCCAGCAGTGAATCCCTAAACACAGATACGCAGTATTTT.

This sequence joins TRBV5-6 and TRBJ2-1, with 15 bases fitting TRBD2. The CDR3 sequence is 16 residues long. Trimming took 2 bases from V and 9 from J; bases not matched to a gene: 6. Germline-derived CDR1 and CDR2 are SGHDT and YYEEEE. The CDR3, as DNA: TGTGCCAGCAGCTTCCGGACTAGCGGGAGGGCCCCTGAGCAGTTCTTC. It is translated as CASSFRTSGRAPEQFF.

The chain links TRBV6-1 to TRBJ1-5, with TRBD1 matching over 7 bases. V lost 2 bases to trimming and J lost 12 bases; unmatched junction nucleotides: 16. Germline CDR1 reads MNHNS; CDR2 reads SASEGT. CDR3 length: 16 residues. The CDR3 region has the DNA TGTGCCAGCAGTGAATCTCCCGGGACAGCCTCTTCGCTCCAGCATTTT. This gives the protein CASSESPGTASSLQHF.

This clone was observed a few times. This rearrangement joins TRBV6-5 to TRBJ1-2; the match to TRBD1 covers 9 bases. Germline lookup yields CDR1 MNHEY and CDR2 SVGAGI. This CDR3 comprises 15 residues. Losses at the gene ends were 4 bases for V and 4 bases for J; bases not matched to a gene: 7. The CDR3, as DNA: TGTGCCAGCAGTTCCCCTACAGGGGGCGGCTATGGCTACACCTTC. Amino acid sequence: CASSSPTGGGYGYTF.

This sequence joins TRBV30 and TRBJ2-2; 9 bases agree with TRBD2. J was trimmed by 5 bases and V by 0 bases; bases with no gene match: 7. This CDR3 is 16 amino acids long. The germline V gene encodes CDR1 GTSNPN and CDR2 SVGIG (reference sequence). CDR3 protein: CAWSVLREGRTGELFF. The CDR3 coding sequence is TGTGCCTGGAGTGTACTGCGGGAGGGCCGGACCGGGGAGCTGTTTTTT. Combining the CDR3 with reference TRBV30 and TRBJ2-2 gives the whole variable domain SQTIHQWPATLVQPVGSPLSLECTVEGTSNPNLYWYRQAAGRGLQLLFYSVGIGQISSEVPQNLSASRPQDRQFILSSKKLLLSDSGFYLCAWSVLREGRTGELFFGEGSRLTVL.